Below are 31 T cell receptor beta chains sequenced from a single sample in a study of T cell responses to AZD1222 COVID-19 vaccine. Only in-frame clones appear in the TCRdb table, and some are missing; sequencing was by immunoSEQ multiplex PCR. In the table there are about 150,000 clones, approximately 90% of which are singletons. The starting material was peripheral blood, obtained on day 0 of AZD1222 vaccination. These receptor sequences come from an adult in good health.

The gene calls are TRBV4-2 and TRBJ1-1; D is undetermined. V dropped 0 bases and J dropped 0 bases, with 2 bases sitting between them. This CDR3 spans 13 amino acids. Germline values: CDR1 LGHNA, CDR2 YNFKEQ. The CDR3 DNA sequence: TGTGCCAGCAGCCAAGAGATGAACACTGAAGCTTTCTTT. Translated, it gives CASSQEMNTEAFF.

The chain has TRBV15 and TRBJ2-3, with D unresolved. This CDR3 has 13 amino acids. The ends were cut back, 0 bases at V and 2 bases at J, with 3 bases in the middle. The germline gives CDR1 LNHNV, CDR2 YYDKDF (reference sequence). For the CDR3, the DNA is TGTGCCACCAGCAGAGAGGCCACAGATACGCAGTATTTT. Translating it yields CATSREATDTQYF. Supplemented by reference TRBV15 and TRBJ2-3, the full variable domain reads DAMVIQNPRYQVTQFGKPVTLSCSQTLNHNVMYWYQQKSSQAPKLLFHYYDKDFNNEADTPDNFQSRRPNTSFCFLDIRSPGLGDTAMYLCATSREATDTQYFGPGTRLTVL.

The CDR3 reads CASSQQGAKRSPLHF. CDR3 sequence (DNA): TGTGCCAGCAGCCAACAGGGGGCGAAGCGCTCACCCCTCCACTTT. The gene calls are TRBV6-2 or TRBV6-3 and TRBJ1-6, with 9 nucleotides matching TRBD1. Germline V gene sequence: CDR1 MNHEY, CDR2 SVGEGT. The CDR3 covers 15 residues. After removal of 6 bases from V and 10 bases from J, the junction contained 10 bases not matched to a gene.

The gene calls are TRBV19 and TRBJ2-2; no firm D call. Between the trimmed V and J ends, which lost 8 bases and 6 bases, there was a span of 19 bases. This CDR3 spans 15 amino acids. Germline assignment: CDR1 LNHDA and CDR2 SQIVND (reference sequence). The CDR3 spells CASSPEVVFPGELFF. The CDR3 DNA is TGTGCCAGTTCTCCAGAGGTAGTTTTCCCCGGGGAGCTGTTTTTT.

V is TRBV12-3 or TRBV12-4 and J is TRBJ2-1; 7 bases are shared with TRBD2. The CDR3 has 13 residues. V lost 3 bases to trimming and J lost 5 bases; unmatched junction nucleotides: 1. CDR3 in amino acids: CASSFREDNEQFF. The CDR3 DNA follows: TGTGCCAGCAGTTTTCGGGAGGACAATGAGCAGTTCTTC.

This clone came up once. This chain's CDR3 is CATSDFSGTASYNEQFF. The CDR3 nucleotides are TGTGCCACCAGTGATTTTTCGGGGACAGCGTCCTACAATGAGCAGTTCTTC. The V call is TRBV24-1, the J call TRBJ2-1, with TRBD1 matching 7 bases. The CDR3 contains 17 residues. The J segment lost 1 base and the V segment lost 1 base, leaving 6 bases of the junction unmatched. Germline values: CDR1 KGHDR, CDR2 SFDVKD.

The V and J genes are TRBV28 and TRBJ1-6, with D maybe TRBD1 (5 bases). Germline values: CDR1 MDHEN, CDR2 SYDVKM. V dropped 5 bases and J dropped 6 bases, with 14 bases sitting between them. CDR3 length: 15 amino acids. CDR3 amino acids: CASSRLEGSNSPLHF. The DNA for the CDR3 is TGTGCCAGCAGTCGGCTTGAGGGGTCTAATTCACCCCTCCACTTT.

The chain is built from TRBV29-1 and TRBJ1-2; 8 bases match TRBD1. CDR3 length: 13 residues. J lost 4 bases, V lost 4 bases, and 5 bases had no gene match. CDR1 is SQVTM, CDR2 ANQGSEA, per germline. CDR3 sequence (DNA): TGCAGCGTTGGACAGGGGTCCGGCTATGGCTACACCTTC. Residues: CSVGQGSGYGYTF.

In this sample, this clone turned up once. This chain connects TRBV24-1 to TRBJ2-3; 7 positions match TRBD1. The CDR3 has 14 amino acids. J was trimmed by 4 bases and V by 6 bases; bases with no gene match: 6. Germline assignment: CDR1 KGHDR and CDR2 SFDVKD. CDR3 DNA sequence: TGTGCCACCAGTCAAGCAGGGGGATCAGATACGCAGTATTTT. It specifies CATSQAGGSDTQYF.

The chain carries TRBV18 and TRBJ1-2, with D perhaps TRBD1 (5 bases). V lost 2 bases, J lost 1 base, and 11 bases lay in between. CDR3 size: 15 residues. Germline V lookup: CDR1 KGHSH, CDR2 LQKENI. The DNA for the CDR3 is TGTGCCAGCTCACCAGGGACCTGGATTAACTATGGCTACACCTTC. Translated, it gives CASSPGTWINYGYTF. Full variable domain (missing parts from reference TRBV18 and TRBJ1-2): NAGVMQNPRHLVRRRGQEARLRCSPMKGHSHVYWYRQLPEEGLKFMVYLQKENIIDESGMPKERFSAEFPKEGPSILRIQQVVRGDSAAYFCASSPGTWINYGYTFGSGTRLTVV.

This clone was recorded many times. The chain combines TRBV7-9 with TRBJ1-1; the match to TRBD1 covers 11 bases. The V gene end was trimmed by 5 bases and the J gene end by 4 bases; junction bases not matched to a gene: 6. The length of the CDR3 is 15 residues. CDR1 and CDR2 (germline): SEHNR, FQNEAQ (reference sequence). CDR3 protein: CASSLGGTGGTEAFF. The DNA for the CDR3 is TGTGCCAGCAGCCTAGGGGGGACAGGGGGCACTGAAGCTTTCTTT.

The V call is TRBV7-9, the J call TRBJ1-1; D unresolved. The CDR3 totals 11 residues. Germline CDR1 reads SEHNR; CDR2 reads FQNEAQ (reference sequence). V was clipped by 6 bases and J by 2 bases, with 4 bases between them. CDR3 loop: CASSENTEAFF. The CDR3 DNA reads TGTGCCAGCAGTGAAAACACTGAAGCTTTCTTT.

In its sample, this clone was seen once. The CDR3 reads CASSSALAGGANEQFF. CDR3 in DNA: TGTGCCAGCAGCTCCGCCCTAGCGGGGGGGGCCAATGAGCAGTTCTTC. This chain connects TRBV11-3 to TRBJ2-1, with 12 bases aligning to TRBD2. Germline V gives CDR1 SGHNT, CDR2 YENEEA. The junction had 7 bases not matched to a gene; V was cut back by 4 bases and J by 6 bases. This CDR3 region has 16 residues. Full variable domain (missing parts from reference TRBV11-3 and TRBJ2-1): EAGVVQSPRYKIIEKKQPVAFWCNPISGHNTLYWYLQNLGQGPELLIRYENEEAVDDSQLPKDRFSAERLKGVDSTLKIQPAELGDSAVYLCASSSALAGGANEQFFGPGTRLTVL.

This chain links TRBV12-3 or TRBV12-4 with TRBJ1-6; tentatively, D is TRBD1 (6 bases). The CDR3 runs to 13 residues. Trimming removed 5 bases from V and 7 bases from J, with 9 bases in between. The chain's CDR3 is CASSRDTNSPLHF. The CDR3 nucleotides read TGTGCCAGCAGTCGGGACACAAATTCACCCCTCCACTTT.

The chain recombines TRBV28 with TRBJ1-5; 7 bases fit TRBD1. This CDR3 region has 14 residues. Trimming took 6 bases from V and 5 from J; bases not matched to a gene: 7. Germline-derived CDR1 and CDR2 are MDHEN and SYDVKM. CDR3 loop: CASRSTGEDQPQHF. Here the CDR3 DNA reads TGTGCCAGCAGAAGCACAGGGGAAGATCAGCCCCAGCATTTT. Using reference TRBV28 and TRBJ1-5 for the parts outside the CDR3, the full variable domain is DVKVTQSSRYLVKRTGEKVFLECVQDMDHENMFWYRQDPGLGLRLIYFSYDVKMKEKGDIPEGYSVSREKKERFSLILESASTNQTSMYLCASRSTGEDQPQHFGDGTRLSIL.

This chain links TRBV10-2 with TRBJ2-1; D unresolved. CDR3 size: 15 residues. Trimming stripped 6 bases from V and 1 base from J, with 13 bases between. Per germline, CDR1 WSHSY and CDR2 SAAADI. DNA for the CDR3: TGCGCCAGCAGGAAATCTAGAGGTTCCTACAATGAGCAGTTCTTC. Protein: CASRKSRGSYNEQFF.

CDR3 loop: CASSRGQGAGNTIYF. The CDR3 DNA reads TGCGCCAGCAGCCGAGGACAGGGGGCTGGAAACACCATATATTTT. The chain uses TRBV5-1 and TRBJ1-3; 10 bases line up with TRBD1. Germline V CDR1 and CDR2: SGHRS, YFSETQ. The CDR3 sequence is 15 residues long. The V gene end was trimmed by 4 bases and the J gene end by 2 bases; junction bases not matched to a gene: 3. The variable domain in full, completed from reference TRBV5-1 and TRBJ1-3, reads KAGVTQTPRYLIKTRGQQVTLSCSPISGHRSVSWYQQTPGQGLQFLFEYFSETQRNKGNFPGRFSGRQFSNSRSEMNVSTLELGDSALYLCASSRGQGAGNTIYFGEGSWLTVV.

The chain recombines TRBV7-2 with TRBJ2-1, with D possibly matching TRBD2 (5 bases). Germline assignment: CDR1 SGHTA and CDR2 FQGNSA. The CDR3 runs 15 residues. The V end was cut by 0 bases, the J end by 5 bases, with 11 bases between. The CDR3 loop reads CASSLAARGHNEQFF. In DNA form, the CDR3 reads TGTGCCAGCAGCTTAGCGGCGCGAGGGCACAATGAGCAGTTCTTC.

Here the CDR3 DNA reads TGTGCCAGCAGTATCGGGGGCAATCAGCCCCAGCATTTT. Translation gives CASSIGGNQPQHF. The chain is built from TRBV27 and TRBJ1-5; no firm D call. The ends were cut back, 5 bases at V and 2 bases at J, with 7 bases in the middle. The length of the CDR3 is 13 residues. CDR1 MNHEY and CDR2 SMNVEV come from the germline V gene (reference sequence).

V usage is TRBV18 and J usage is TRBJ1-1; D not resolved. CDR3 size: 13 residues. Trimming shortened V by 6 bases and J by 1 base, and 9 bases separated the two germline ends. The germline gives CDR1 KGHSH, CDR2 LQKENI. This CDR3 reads CASSPGANTEAFF. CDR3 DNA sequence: TGTGCCAGCTCCCCGGGAGCGAACACTGAAGCTTTCTTT. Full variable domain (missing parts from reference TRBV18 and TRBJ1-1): NAGVMQNPRHLVRRRGQEARLRCSPMKGHSHVYWYRQLPEEGLKFMVYLQKENIIDESGMPKERFSAEFPKEGPSILRIQQVVRGDSAAYFCASSPGANTEAFFGQGTRLTVV.

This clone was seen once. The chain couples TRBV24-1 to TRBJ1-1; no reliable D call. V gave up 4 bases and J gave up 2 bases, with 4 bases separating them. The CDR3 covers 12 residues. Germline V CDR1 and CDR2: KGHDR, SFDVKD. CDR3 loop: CATSDPNTEAFF. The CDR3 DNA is TGTGCCACCAGTGACCCAAACACTGAAGCTTTCTTT.

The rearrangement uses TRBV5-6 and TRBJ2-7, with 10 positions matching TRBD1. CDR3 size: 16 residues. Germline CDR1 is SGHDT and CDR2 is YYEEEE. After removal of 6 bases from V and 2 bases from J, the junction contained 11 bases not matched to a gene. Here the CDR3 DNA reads TGTGCCAGCACCTACGTCCGGGACAGGGGCGCCTACGAGCAGTACTTC. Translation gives CASTYVRDRGAYEQYF. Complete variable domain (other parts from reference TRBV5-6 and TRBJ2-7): DAGVTQSPTHLIKTRGQQVTLRCSPKSGHDTVSWYQQALGQGPQFIFQYYEEEERQRGNFPDRFSGHQFPNYSSELNVNALLLGDSALYLCASTYVRDRGAYEQYFGPGTRLTVT.

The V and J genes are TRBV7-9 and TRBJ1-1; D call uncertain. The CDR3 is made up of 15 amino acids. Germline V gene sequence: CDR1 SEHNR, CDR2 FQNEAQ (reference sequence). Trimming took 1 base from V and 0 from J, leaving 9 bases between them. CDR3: CASSLVGRLNTEAFF. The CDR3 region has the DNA TGTGCCAGCAGCTTAGTTGGACGACTGAACACTGAAGCTTTCTTT.

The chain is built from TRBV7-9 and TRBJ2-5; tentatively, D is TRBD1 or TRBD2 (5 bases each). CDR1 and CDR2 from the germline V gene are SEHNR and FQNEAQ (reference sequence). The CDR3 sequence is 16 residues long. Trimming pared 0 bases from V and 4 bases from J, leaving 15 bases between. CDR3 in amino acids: CASSLALNGASETQYF. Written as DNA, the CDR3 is TGTGCCAGCAGCTTAGCGCTAAACGGGGCTTCAGAGACCCAGTACTTC.

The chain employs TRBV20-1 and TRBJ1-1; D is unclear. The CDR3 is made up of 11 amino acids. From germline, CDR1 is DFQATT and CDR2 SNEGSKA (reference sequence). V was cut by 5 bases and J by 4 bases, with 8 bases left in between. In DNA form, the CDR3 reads TGCAGTGCTCCACGGAGCACTGAAGCTTTCTTT. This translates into CSAPRSTEAFF.

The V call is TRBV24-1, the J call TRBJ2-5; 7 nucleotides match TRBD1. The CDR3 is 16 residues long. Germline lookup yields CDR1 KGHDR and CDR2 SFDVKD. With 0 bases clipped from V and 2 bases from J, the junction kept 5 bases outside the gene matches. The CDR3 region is CATSDLLSGGQETQYF. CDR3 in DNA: TGTGCCACCAGTGATTTGCTATCAGGGGGACAAGAGACCCAGTACTTC.

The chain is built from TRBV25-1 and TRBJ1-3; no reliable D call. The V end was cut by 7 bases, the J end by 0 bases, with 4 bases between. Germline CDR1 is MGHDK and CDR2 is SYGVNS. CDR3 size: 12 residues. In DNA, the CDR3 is TGTGCCAGCACCGTCTCTGGAAACACCATATATTTT. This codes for CASTVSGNTIYF.

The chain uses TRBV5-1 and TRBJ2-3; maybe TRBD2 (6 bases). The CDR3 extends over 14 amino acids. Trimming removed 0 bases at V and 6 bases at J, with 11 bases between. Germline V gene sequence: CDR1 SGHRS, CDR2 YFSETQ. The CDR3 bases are TGCGCCAGCAGCTTGGGCGGGATTGGGGATACGCAGTATTTT. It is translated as CASSLGGIGDTQYF.

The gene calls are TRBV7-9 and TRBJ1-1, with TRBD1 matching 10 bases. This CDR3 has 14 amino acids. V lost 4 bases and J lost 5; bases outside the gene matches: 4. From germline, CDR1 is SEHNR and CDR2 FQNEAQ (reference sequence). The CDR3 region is CASSSDRGKTEAFF. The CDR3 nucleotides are TGTGCCAGCAGCTCGGACAGGGGGAAGACTGAAGCTTTCTTT.

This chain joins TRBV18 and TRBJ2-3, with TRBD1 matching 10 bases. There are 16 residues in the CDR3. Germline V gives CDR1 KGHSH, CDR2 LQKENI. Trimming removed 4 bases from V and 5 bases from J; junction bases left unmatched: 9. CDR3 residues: CASSQAGTGVGDTQYF. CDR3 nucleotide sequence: TGTGCCAGCTCACAAGCCGGGACAGGGGTTGGAGATACGCAGTATTTT.

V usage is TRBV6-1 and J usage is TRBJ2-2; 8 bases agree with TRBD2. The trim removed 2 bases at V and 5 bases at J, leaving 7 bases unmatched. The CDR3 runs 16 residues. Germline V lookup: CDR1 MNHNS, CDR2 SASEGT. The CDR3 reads CASSESPAGVTGELFF. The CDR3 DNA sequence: TGTGCCAGCAGTGAAAGTCCAGCGGGAGTTACCGGGGAGCTGTTTTTT.